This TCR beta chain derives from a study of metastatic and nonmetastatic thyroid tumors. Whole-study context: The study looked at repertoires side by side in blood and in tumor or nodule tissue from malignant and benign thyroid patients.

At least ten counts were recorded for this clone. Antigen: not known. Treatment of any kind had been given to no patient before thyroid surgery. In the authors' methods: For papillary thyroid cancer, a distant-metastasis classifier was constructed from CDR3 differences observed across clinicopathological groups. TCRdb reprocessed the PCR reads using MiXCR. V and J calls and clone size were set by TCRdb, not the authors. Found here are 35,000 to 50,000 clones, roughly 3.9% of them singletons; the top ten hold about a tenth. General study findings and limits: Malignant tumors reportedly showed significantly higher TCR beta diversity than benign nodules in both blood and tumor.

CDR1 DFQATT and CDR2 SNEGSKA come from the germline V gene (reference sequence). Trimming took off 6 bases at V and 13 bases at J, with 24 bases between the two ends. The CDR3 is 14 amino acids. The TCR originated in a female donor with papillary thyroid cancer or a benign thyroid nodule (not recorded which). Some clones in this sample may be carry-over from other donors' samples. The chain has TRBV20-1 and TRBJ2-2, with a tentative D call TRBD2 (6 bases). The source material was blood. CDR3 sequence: CSAMTWEGTGRLFF. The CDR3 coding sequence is TGCAGTGCCATGACATGGGAAGGCACCGGGAGGCTGTTTTTT.